This TCR beta chain was sequenced during a study of glioma-infiltrating T cells. Turning to the study itself: Glioblastomas were WHO grade IV, sampled at first diagnosis; low-grade were grade II. Dexamethasone exposure before glioma surgery was limited to six or fewer days.

This clonotype was found many times. The antigen is not known. Using RNA template, CDR3s of TCR alpha and beta were amplified with iRepertoire arm-PCR. TCRdb fed the multiplex PCR reads into MiXCR, producing one record per CDR3 protein. The sample shows 300,000 to 400,000 distinct CDR3 sequences, about 40% of them seen only once. CDR3 length: 17 amino acids. CDR1 and CDR2 from the germline V gene are MNHEY and SMNVEV (reference sequence). The V end was cut by 6 bases, the J end by 4 bases, with 22 bases between. Whole-study results and caveats: Signature shared blood CDR3 motifs were enriched in low-divergence and depleted in high-divergence patients. Gliomas, especially low-grade, showed above-expected tissue-blood divergence; non-neoplastic patients showed below.

The chain uses TRBV27 and TRBJ1-3; no reliable D call. The receptor's source is a human donor with low-grade glioma or glioblastoma, undergoing nonglioma brain surgery, or in good health (not recorded which). Sequences were obtained from glioma tissue, nonneoplastic brain tissue, or PBMCs (not recorded which). CDR3 region: CASSPTTIAFGGNTIYF. The CDR3, as DNA: TGTGCCAGCAGCCCTACCACTATTGCATTCGGAGGAAACACCATATATTTT.